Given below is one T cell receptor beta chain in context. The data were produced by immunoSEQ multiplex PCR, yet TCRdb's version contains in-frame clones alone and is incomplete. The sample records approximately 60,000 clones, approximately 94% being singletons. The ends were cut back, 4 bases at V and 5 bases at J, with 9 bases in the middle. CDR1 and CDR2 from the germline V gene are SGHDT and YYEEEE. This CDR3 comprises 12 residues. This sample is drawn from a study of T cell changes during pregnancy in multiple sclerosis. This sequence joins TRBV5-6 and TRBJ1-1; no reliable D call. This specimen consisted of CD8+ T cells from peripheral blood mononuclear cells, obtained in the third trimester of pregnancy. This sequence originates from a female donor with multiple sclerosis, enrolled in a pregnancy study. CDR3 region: CASSRSGTEAFF. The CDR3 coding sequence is TGTGCCAGCAGCCGATCGGGGACTGAAGCTTTCTTT. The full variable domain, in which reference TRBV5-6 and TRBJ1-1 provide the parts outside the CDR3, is DAGVTQSPTHLIKTRGQQVTLRCSPKSGHDTVSWYQQALGQGPQFIFQYYEEEERQRGNFPDRFSGHQFPNYSSELNVNALLLGDSALYLCASSRSGTEAFFGQGTRLTVV.